This is a list of T cell receptor beta chains from one sample in a study of T cell changes during pregnancy in multiple sclerosis. Some clones are missing from TCRdb's copy, which holds only in-frame ones; the method was immunoSEQ multiplex PCR. Of more than 95,000 clones listed, approximately 93% are singletons. The material was peripheral blood, obtained after pregnancy. The receptors here all came from a female donor with multiple sclerosis, enrolled in a pregnancy study. Each CDR3 is given with its conserved first and last residue. A D gene is named only where the DNA matches it firmly. Clone size is shown for a subset of rows, as once, few, many or a class of expanded clone.

d_call	v_call	j_call	clone_size	cdr3_aa	cdr3_nt
NA	TRBV29-1	TRBJ1-2	NA	CSFMGAGGYGYTF	TGCAGCTTCATGGGGGCAGGCGGCTATGGCTACACCTTC
TRBD2	TRBV27	TRBJ2-2	NA	CASGRTLGRAGELFF	TGTGCCAGCGGCAGGACCCTCGGGAGGGCCGGGGAGCTGTTTTTT
TRBD1	TRBV18	TRBJ1-1	NA	CASSPRDRGDTEAFF	TGTGCCAGCTCACCACGGGACAGGGGGGACACTGAAGCTTTCTTT
NA	TRBV4-1	TRBJ2-2	once	CASSLVSGTGELFF	TGCGCCAGCAGCCTTGTGTCAGGGACCGGGGAGCTGTTTTTT
TRBD2	TRBV30	TRBJ2-7	NA	CAWSRLAGAEQYF	TGTGCCTGGAGTCGTCTAGCGGGGGCCGAGCAGTACTTC
TRBD2	TRBV19	TRBJ2-2	NA	CASSIPGGKDTGELFF	TGTGCCAGTAGTATCCCCGGGGGGAAGGACACCGGGGAGCTGTTTTTT
TRBD1	TRBV7-2	TRBJ2-7	NA	CASSSYRGSYEQYF	TGTGCCAGCAGCTCGTACAGGGGAAGCTACGAGCAGTACTTC
TRBD2	TRBV5-1	TRBJ2-7	NA	CASSASGGVYSYEQYF	TGCGCCAGCAGCGCGAGCGGGGGGGTGTATTCCTACGAGCAGTACTTC
TRBD2	TRBV6-1	TRBJ2-7	NA	CASSERGEVAGYEQYF	TGTGCCAGCAGTGAACGGGGGGAGGTCGCCGGCTACGAGCAGTACTTC
TRBD1	TRBV27	TRBJ1-4	NA	CASRTGTGAVNEKLFF	TGTGCCAGCAGGACCGGGACAGGGGCCGTTAATGAAAAACTGTTTTTT
NA	TRBV7-2	TRBJ2-3	NA	CASSLGVGDTDTQYF	TGTGCCAGCAGCTTAGGAGTCGGGGACACAGATACGCAGTATTTT
TRBD2	TRBV11-2	TRBJ2-2	NA	CASSSRLAGARVYRELFF	TGTGCCAGCAGCTCCAGACTAGCGGGAGCTCGCGTTTACCGGGAGCTGTTTTTT
NA	TRBV6-8	TRBJ2-7	once	CASSQCRDFLPYEQYF	TGTGCCAGCAGCCAATGCCGGGACTTTCTCCCCTACGAGCAGTACTTC
TRBD1	TRBV15	TRBJ2-5	NA	CATSIDREYQETQYF	TGTGCCACCAGCATAGACAGGGAATACCAAGAGACCCAGTACTTC
NA	TRBV28	TRBJ1-1	NA	CASNPGGAENTEAFF	TGTGCCAGCAACCCGGGGGGGGCGGAGAACACTGAAGCTTTCTTT
NA	TRBV10-2	TRBJ2-3	NA	CATAGGDTQYF	TGCGCCACCGCGGGTGGAGATACGCAGTATTTT
NA	TRBV27	TRBJ2-5	NA	CASSLFSSDETQYF	TGTGCCAGCAGTTTATTTTCTAGTGACGAGACCCAGTACTTC
TRBD2	TRBV9	TRBJ2-1	NA	CASSVTGTSGSYNEQFF	TGTGCCAGCAGCGTAACCGGGACTAGCGGGAGTTACAATGAGCAGTTCTTC
NA	TRBV13	TRBJ2-2	NA	CASSLLEDFTGELFF	TGTGCCAGCAGCTTACTAGAGGATTTCACCGGGGAGCTGTTTTTT
TRBD2	TRBV6-1	TRBJ2-2	NA	CASSFSGSNTGELFF	TGTGCCAGCAGTTTTAGCGGGAGCAACACCGGGGAGCTGTTTTTT
NA	TRBV7-7	TRBJ2-5	NA	CASSSPPEETQYF	TGTGCCAGCAGCTCACCCCCAGAAGAGACCCAGTACTTC
TRBD1	TRBV6-1	TRBJ1-5	once	CASSESWPGGGQPQHF	TGTGCCAGCAGTGAATCGTGGCCAGGGGGCGGTCAGCCCCAGCATTTT
TRBD2	TRBV7-8	TRBJ2-1	NA	CASSLGWSSGKYEQFF	TGTGCCAGCAGCTTAGGGTGGTCTAGCGGGAAATATGAGCAGTTCTTC
TRBD1	TRBV7-6	TRBJ2-3	NA	CASSLAGGFADTQYF	TGTGCCAGCAGCTTGGCAGGGGGCTTTGCAGATACGCAGTATTTT
NA	TRBV4-1	TRBJ1-2	NA	CASSQEFTGTPNYGYTF	TGCGCCAGCAGCCAAGAATTTACCGGGACTCCTAACTATGGCTACACCTTC
NA	TRBV27	TRBJ2-5	NA	CASSSPAGGETQYF	TGTGCCAGCAGTTCCCCCGCTGGGGGGGAGACCCAGTACTTC
TRBD1	TRBV7-6	TRBJ2-7	NA	CASSFADRGDDYEQYF	TGTGCCAGCAGCTTCGCTGACAGGGGTGACGATTACGAGCAGTACTTC
NA	TRBV19	TRBJ2-2	NA	CASRGKRDTYTGELFF	TGTGCCAGTAGGGGCAAACGGGACACTTACACCGGGGAGCTGTTTTTT
TRBD2	TRBV28	TRBJ2-1	NA	CASSSSGSEDNEQFF	TGTGCCAGCAGTTCTAGCGGGAGCGAAGACAATGAGCAGTTCTTC
TRBD1	TRBV5-1	TRBJ2-7	once	CASSLERTGGSYEQYF	TGCGCCAGCAGCTTGGAGAGGACAGGGGGCTCCTACGAGCAGTACTTC
TRBD1	TRBV5-1	TRBJ1-1	few	CASSFRTGMNTEAFF	TGCGCCAGCAGCTTTCGGACAGGAATGAACACTGAAGCTTTCTTT
TRBD1	TRBV10-3	TRBJ2-3	once	CAISPDRGRADTQYF	TGTGCCATCAGTCCGGACAGGGGGCGGGCAGATACGCAGTATTTT
TRBD2	TRBV6-5	TRBJ2-7	NA	CASSYSRGSGNEQYF	TGTGCCAGCAGTTACTCGAGGGGTAGCGGGAACGAGCAGTACTTC
TRBD2	TRBV2	TRBJ2-1	NA	CASTTSGGRNEQFF	TGTGCCAGCACTACTAGCGGGGGTCGCAATGAGCAGTTCTTC
TRBD2	TRBV7-9	TRBJ2-5	NA	CASSSLAGGETQYF	TGTGCCAGCAGCTCTTTAGCGGGAGGTGAGACCCAGTACTTC
NA	TRBV6-1	TRBJ2-2	NA	CASSAGLSGELFF	TGTGCCAGCAGTGCCGGACTATCCGGGGAGCTGTTTTTT
NA	TRBV5-1	TRBJ1-4	NA	CASTPTPANEKLFF	TGCGCCAGCACCCCTACCCCGGCTAATGAAAAACTGTTTTTT
TRBD1	TRBV27	TRBJ1-1	NA	CASSSLGTGGTEAFF	TGTGCCAGCAGTTCGCTCGGGACAGGGGGGACTGAAGCTTTCTTT
NA	TRBV21-1	TRBJ2-1	NA	CASSKVGLVSWVEQFF	TGTGCCAGCAGCAAAGTGGGTCTAGTTTCCTGGGTCGAGCAGTTCTTC
TRBD2	TRBV6-5	TRBJ2-3	NA	CASSLGRADTQYF	TGTGCCAGCAGCCTTGGGAGGGCAGATACGCAGTATTTT
NA	TRBV28	TRBJ1-1	NA	CASLGPGQAFF	TGTGCCAGCTTGGGGCCTGGGCAGGCTTTCTTT